Listed below are T cell receptor beta chains from one sample, sequenced in a study of identical twins. TCRdb reprocessed the 5' RACE reads via MiXCR and lists one record per CDR3 protein. The sample has some 690,000 distinct CDR3 sequences, approximately 22% seen once; the top ten hold 4% to 4.5%. The same data also went into a second study, on T cells expressing NK-cell markers.

The material sequenced was PBMCs. These receptors were taken from a woman aged 18 to 35 in good health. The CDR3 runs from the conserved cysteine through the conserved F or W. D genes are given only for firm matches. Size values are once, few and many counts, or a class for expanded clones, and some rows have none.

clone_size: many; d_call: TRBD1; v_call: TRBV5-5; j_call: TRBJ1-2; cdr3_nt: TGTGCCAGCAGCAAGGGACAGGAATATGGCTACACCTTC; cdr3_aa: CASSKGQEYGYTF
clone_size: NA; d_call: TRBD2; v_call: TRBV10-3; j_call: TRBJ2-1; cdr3_nt: TGTGCCATCAGTGAGTCAGTCGGACTAGCGGTAAGCTCCTACAATGAGCAGTTCTTC; cdr3_aa: CAISESVGLAVSSYNEQFF
clone_size: few; d_call: TRBD1; v_call: TRBV20-1; j_call: TRBJ2-7; cdr3_nt: TGCAGTGCTTCCCGGACAGGGAATGCGTACGAGCAGTACTTC; cdr3_aa: CSASRTGNAYEQYF
clone_size: NA; d_call: NA; v_call: TRBV29-1; j_call: TRBJ1-5; cdr3_nt: TGCAGCGTTGCTGTGGACCACAATCAGCCCCAGCATTTT; cdr3_aa: CSVAVDHNQPQHF
clone_size: NA; d_call: NA; v_call: TRBV5-1; j_call: TRBJ2-7; cdr3_nt: TGCGCCAGCAGCTTGGTGCAGCGGGCGGCCTACGAGCAGTACTTC; cdr3_aa: CASSLVQRAAYEQYF
clone_size: NA; d_call: NA; v_call: TRBV9; j_call: TRBJ2-2; cdr3_nt: TGTGCCAGCAGCTTTAGCGGCGGTCTTGGGGAGCTGTTTTTT; cdr3_aa: CASSFSGGLGELFF
clone_size: few; d_call: NA; v_call: TRBV20-1; j_call: TRBJ2-5; cdr3_nt: TGCAGTGCTAGAGGACACTGGGGGCCCCAGTACTTC; cdr3_aa: CSARGHWGPQYF
clone_size: few; d_call: NA; v_call: TRBV7-9; j_call: TRBJ1-1; cdr3_nt: TGTGCCAGCAGCCCCTGGATGAACACTGAAGCTTTCTTT; cdr3_aa: CASSPWMNTEAFF
clone_size: few; d_call: NA; v_call: TRBV7-9; j_call: TRBJ1-1; cdr3_nt: TGTGCCAGCAGCGCAAGGGGGTTCCTGGACGGGACTGAAGCTTTCTTT; cdr3_aa: CASSARGFLDGTEAFF
clone_size: NA; d_call: NA; v_call: TRBV5-6; j_call: TRBJ1-5; cdr3_nt: TGTGCCAGCAGCTTGGCCGGGTGGAGCAATCAGCCCCAGCATTTT; cdr3_aa: CASSLAGWSNQPQHF
clone_size: NA; d_call: NA; v_call: TRBV5-1; j_call: TRBJ1-1; cdr3_nt: TGCGCCAGCAGATTGACAGCCTCCGGCATGAACACTGAAGCTTTCTTT; cdr3_aa: CASRLTASGMNTEAFF
clone_size: NA; d_call: NA; v_call: TRBV6-5; j_call: TRBJ2-2; cdr3_nt: TGTGCCAGCAGTTCTCGACAGGGAGGCCCCACCGGGGAGCTGTTTTTT; cdr3_aa: CASSSRQGGPTGELFF
clone_size: NA; d_call: TRBD2; v_call: TRBV3-1; j_call: TRBJ2-7; cdr3_nt: TGTGCCAGCAGCCAAGATCGGCTAGCGGCAGCATTCTACGAGCAGTACTTC; cdr3_aa: CASSQDRLAAAFYEQYF
clone_size: NA; d_call: TRBD1; v_call: TRBV20-1; j_call: TRBJ2-7; cdr3_nt: TGCAGTGCTCCACCGGGACAGGGTAGAGTGGGGCAGTACTTC; cdr3_aa: CSAPPGQGRVGQYF
clone_size: NA; d_call: TRBD2; v_call: TRBV2; j_call: TRBJ2-1; cdr3_nt: TGTGCCAGCAGTGCAGCTAGCGGCAATGAGCAGTTCTTC; cdr3_aa: CASSAASGNEQFF
clone_size: few; d_call: NA; v_call: TRBV5-1; j_call: TRBJ1-3; cdr3_nt: TGCGCCAGCAGCTTGGCCGGGTACGGAAACACCATATATTTT; cdr3_aa: CASSLAGYGNTIYF
clone_size: NA; d_call: TRBD1; v_call: TRBV3-1; j_call: TRBJ1-1; cdr3_nt: TGTGCCAGCAGCCTGGCAGGGGGCGCTTACGGAAACACTGAAGCTTTCTTT; cdr3_aa: CASSLAGGAYGNTEAFF
clone_size: few; d_call: TRBD2; v_call: TRBV20-1; j_call: TRBJ2-1; cdr3_nt: TGCCAGGTAGCGGGTTCCTACAATGAGCAGTTCTTC; cdr3_aa: CQVAGSYNEQFF
clone_size: NA; d_call: TRBD1; v_call: TRBV6-1; j_call: TRBJ1-1; cdr3_nt: TGTGCCAGCAGCAATGATGGAGGGGGCAGGACTGAAGCTTTCTTT; cdr3_aa: CASSNDGGGRTEAFF
clone_size: NA; d_call: NA; v_call: TRBV12-3/TRBV12-4; j_call: TRBJ2-1; cdr3_nt: TGTGCCAGCAGTTGGACAGGGAGGGATGAGCAGTTCTTC; cdr3_aa: CASSWTGRDEQFF